This TCR beta chain is from a study of blood T cells in healthy people across ages. Study information: About one barcoded beta molecule per two T cells came from capture by template switching. Points from the study as a whole: With donor CMV status unknown, expanded clonotype changes were possibly confounded. Because sorting was not performed, PBMCs prevented conclusive naive versus antigen-experienced comparison.

This clonotype was seen many times. Its antigen is not known. A second PCR, run for about 6 to 12 cycles, used a sample-barcoded 5' primer plus a J-beta primer mix. TCRdb fed the 5' RACE reads into MiXCR, producing one record per CDR3 protein. This table has 870,000 or so distinct CDR3 sequences, 25% to 35% appearing once. Germline V gene lookup returns CDR1 MNHNS and CDR2 SASEGT. V lost 7 bases and J lost 3, with 14 bases in between. This CDR3 is built from 14 residues. The origin of this receptor is a woman older than 75 in good health. Sequencing was done on a sample of blood. The chain recombines TRBV6-1 with TRBJ2-3, with D possibly being TRBD1 (6 bases). The CDR3 region is CASTKTRGTDTQYF. The DNA of the CDR3 is TGTGCCAGCACCAAAACTAGGGGGACAGATACGCAGTATTTT.